This T cell receptor (beta chain) emerged from a study of Graves' ophthalmopathy and Graves' hyperthyroidism. Ten or more counts support this clonotype. The authors isolated PBMCs from around 9.8 ml of fresh peripheral blood. Germline lookup yields CDR1 MNHEY and CDR2 SVGAGI. J lost 3 bases, V lost 6 bases, and 5 bases had no gene match. The CDR3 covers 14 residues. Investigators amplified TCR beta CDR3 regions from RNA transcripts. Second-round multiplex PCR followed a first-round RT-PCR using HTBI primers. TCRdb reprocessed the multiplex PCR reads with MiXCR, giving one entry per CDR3 protein. The table includes roughly 400,000 distinct CDR3 sequences, approximately 20% detected once.

V gene TRBV6-5 combines with J gene TRBJ1-3; the match to TRBD1 covers 7 bases. Sequencing used peripheral blood. The clonotype was recovered from a woman aged 18-30 years with Graves' ophthalmopathy. The CDR3 DNA follows: TGTGCCAGCAGCCACACAGGGGTTGGAAACACCATATATTTT. Translated: CASSHTGVGNTIYF.